The next 28 T cell receptor beta chains were all read from a single sample in a study of T cell responses to AZD1222 COVID-19 vaccine. Libraries were prepared by immunoSEQ multiplex PCR; TCRdb keeps only in-frame clonotypes and omits some of them. The sample lists around 130,000 clones, roughly 85% occurring once. The sample in question was peripheral blood, obtained on day 0 of AZD1222 vaccination. The receptors here all came from an adult in good health.

This chain uses TRBV4-1 with TRBJ2-5, with a tentative D call TRBD2 (5 bases). CDR1 is MGHRA and CDR2 is YSYEKL in the germline V gene. CDR3 length: 15 amino acids. V lost 3 bases and J lost 3, with 14 bases in between. This CDR3 reads CASSQVGLSEETQYF. The CDR3 nucleotides are TGCGCCAGCAGCCAGGTCGGACTCTCCGAAGAGACCCAGTACTTC.

The chain is built from TRBV21-1 and TRBJ2-2; the table's TRBD1 call for D was not verified on the DNA. TRBV21-1 is reported as a pseudogene. The CDR3 spans 18 residues. CDR3 protein: CASSKATGERDGTGELFF. CDR3 DNA: TGTGCCAGCAGCAAAGCCACAGGGGAACGGGATGGGACCGGGGAGCTGTTTTTT.

The chain uses TRBV5-1 and TRBJ2-1; 11 bases are a match to TRBD1. Per germline, CDR1 SGHRS and CDR2 YFSETQ. This CDR3 region has 18 residues. V was pared by 1 base and J by 3 bases, with 9 bases of the junction left unmatched. DNA for the CDR3: TGCGCCAGCAGCTTGAAGAGGACCGGGACAGGGGGCTACAATGAGCAGTTCTTC. Its translation is CASSLKRTGTGGYNEQFF.

The gene calls are TRBV10-3 and TRBJ2-7; 9 bases are a match to TRBD2. This CDR3 is 16 amino acids long. V trimming: 2 bases; J trimming: 5 bases; junction bases outside the gene matches: 10. CDR1 ENHRY and CDR2 SYGVKD come from the germline V gene. The CDR3: CAISETLAGQRNEQYF. In DNA form, the CDR3 reads TGTGCCATCAGTGAGACACTAGCGGGTCAGAGAAACGAGCAGTACTTC.

V gene TRBV6-1 combines with J gene TRBJ2-7; D is unclear. Germline V gene data show CDR1 as MNHNS and CDR2 as SASEGT. The length of the CDR3 is 15 residues. The ends were cut back, 0 bases at V and 3 bases at J, with 12 bases in the middle. CDR3 region: CASSEAIRMLYEQYF. The CDR3 DNA is TGTGCCAGCAGTGAAGCCATCAGAATGCTCTACGAGCAGTACTTC.

The gene calls are TRBV5-8 and TRBJ1-5; perhaps TRBD1 as D (5 bases). The CDR3 consists of 16 residues. Germline loops: CDR1 SGHTS, CDR2 YDEGEE. With 0 bases removed from V and 2 bases from J, the gap between germline ends came to 12 bases. This CDR3 reads CASSLDRQGGNQPQHF. The CDR3 DNA reads TGTGCCAGCAGCTTGGATCGGCAGGGTGGCAATCAGCCCCAGCATTTT.

The gene calls are TRBV28 and TRBJ2-7; 8 nucleotides agree with TRBD1. CDR1 MDHEN and CDR2 SYDVKM come from the germline V gene. This CDR3 has 12 residues. Trimming cost V 6 bases and J 2 bases; bases outside gene matches: 0. The CDR3: CASRQGAYEQYF. CDR3 in DNA: TGTGCCAGCAGACAGGGGGCCTACGAGCAGTACTTC.

The rearrangement joins TRBV19 to TRBJ1-5; the D is unclear. Per germline, CDR1 LNHDA and CDR2 SQIVND (reference sequence). Trimming removed 1 base from V and 7 bases from J, with 5 bases in between. The length of the CDR3 is 12 residues. CDR3 protein: CASSIVRQPQHF. DNA of the CDR3: TGTGCCAGTAGTATAGTAAGACAGCCCCAGCATTTT.

The chain employs TRBV28 and TRBJ1-2; 7 bases fit TRBD1. This CDR3 comprises 19 residues. Looked up from germline, CDR1 is MDHEN and CDR2 is SYDVKM. J was trimmed by 4 bases and V by 4 bases; bases with no gene match: 21. The CDR3 DNA is TGTGCCAGCAGTTCCCCGGGGGCAACGTACAGGGGCCCCTTCTATGGCTACACCTTC. Amino acid sequence: CASSSPGATYRGPFYGYTF.

A few counts support this clone. Written as DNA, the CDR3 is TGTGCCAGAGATCGGGACAGTTCTTACGAGCAGTACTTC. It codes for CARDRDSSYEQYF. The chain combines TRBV30 with TRBJ2-7, with 7 bases fitting TRBD1. Germline V gene lookup returns CDR1 GTSNPN and CDR2 SVGIG (reference sequence). The junction had 11 bases not matched to a gene; V was cut back by 8 bases and J by 4 bases. CDR3 length: 13 residues.

The chain uses TRBV5-4 and TRBJ2-2, with 11 positions matching TRBD1. The V and J ends lost 5 bases and 9 bases, in that order; junction bases with no gene match: 6. The germline gives CDR1 SGHNT, CDR2 YYREEE (reference sequence). The CDR3 totals 14 residues. The CDR3 loop is CASSTDRGRRELFF. As DNA, the CDR3 is TGTGCCAGCAGTACGGACAGGGGGCGCAGGGAGCTGTTTTTT.

The V call is TRBV4-3, the J call TRBJ2-1; 10 bases align to TRBD2. Losses at the gene ends were 3 bases for V and 5 bases for J; bases not matched to a gene: 10. This CDR3 comprises 17 residues. Germline CDR1 is LGHNA and CDR2 is YSLEER. The CDR3 DNA follows: TGCGCCAGCAGCCACCTGCCGACTAGCGGGCGGCACAATGAGCAGTTCTTC. Protein sequence: CASSHLPTSGRHNEQFF.

The V and J genes are TRBV20-1 and TRBJ2-1, with TRBD2 as a possible D gene (6 bases). CDR1 and CDR2 (germline): DFQATT, SNEGSKA (reference sequence). The CDR3 contains 13 residues. V was clipped by 3 bases and J by 6 bases, with 12 bases between them. DNA for the CDR3: TGCAGTGCTAGTGGCGGGATTCCCAATGAGCAGTTCTTC. This gives the protein CSASGGIPNEQFF.

The gene calls are TRBV7-3 and TRBJ1-1; D gene ambiguous. The germline CDR1 and CDR2 sequences are SGHTA and FQGTGA. CDR3 length: 13 amino acids. Trimming removed 2 bases at V and 0 bases at J, with 4 bases between. CDR3 coding DNA: TGTGCCAGCAGCTTACACTTGAACACTGAAGCTTTCTTT. It codes for CASSLHLNTEAFF.

J is TRBJ2-2 and V is TRBV12-3 or TRBV12-4; no firm D call. The ends were cut back, 8 bases at V and 1 base at J, with 5 bases in the middle. CDR3 length equals 12 residues. Written as DNA, the CDR3 is TGTGCCAGCGGCCGGAACACCGGGGAGCTGTTTTTT. Translation gives CASGRNTGELFF.

The chain recombines TRBV29-1 with TRBJ2-2; possible D gene TRBD1, 5 bases. This CDR3 spans 14 amino acids. Germline assignment: CDR1 SQVTM and CDR2 ANQGSEA. The germline V and J ends were trimmed by 4 bases and 2 bases, with 11 bases remaining between them. The CDR3 protein is CSVGFQGNTGELFF. The CDR3 nucleotides are TGCAGCGTTGGGTTTCAGGGTAACACCGGGGAGCTGTTTTTT.

This clone has a handful of counts. The J gene is TRBJ1-6, the V gene TRBV10-1; 8 bases match TRBD1. The CDR3 extends over 15 amino acids. CDR1 is WNHNN and CDR2 is SYGVQD in the germline V gene (reference sequence). V lost 6 bases, J lost 5 bases, and 6 bases stayed unmatched. This CDR3 reads CASRPRDRHNSPLHF. The DNA for the CDR3 is TGCGCCAGCAGACCCCGGGACAGGCATAATTCACCCCTCCACTTT.

This chain uses TRBV3-1 (or the pseudogene TRBV3-2) with TRBJ2-3; D gene uncertain. V was trimmed by 4 bases and J by 5 bases, leaving 13 bases between them. Per germline, CDR1 LGHDT and CDR2 YNNKEL (reference sequence). The CDR3 sequence is 14 residues long. DNA of the CDR3: TGTGCCAGCAGCCGAGCTAGTATTTTAGATACGCAGTATTTT. Encoded protein: CASSRASILDTQYF.

V gene TRBV12-3 or TRBV12-4 combines with J gene TRBJ1-5; D may be TRBD1 (5 bases). The CDR3 has 13 amino acids. Trimming took 3 bases from V and 7 from J, leaving 10 bases between them. The CDR3 spells CASSFRVEQPQHF. CDR3 nucleotide sequence: TGTGCCAGCAGTTTCAGGGTTGAGCAGCCCCAGCATTTT.

The rearrangement uses TRBV21-1 and TRBJ2-7; the DNA was not compared with TRBD2, the D call given in the table. TRBV21-1 is tagged as a pseudogene. The CDR3 length is 16 residues. The DNA of the CDR3 is TGTGCCAGCAGCAAAGAGCGCAGCCGGAAGATCTACGAGCAGTACTTC. The encoded protein is CASSKERSRKIYEQYF.

CDR3 bases: TGTGCCATCAGTGAGTCGACATTCCAAGAGACCCAGTACTTC. Amino acid sequence: CAISESTFQETQYF. The J gene is TRBJ2-5, the V gene TRBV10-3; D gene uncertain. This CDR3 is built from 14 residues. CDR1 is ENHRY and CDR2 is SYGVKD in the germline V gene. V gave up 0 bases and J gave up 1 base, with 6 bases separating them.

V gene TRBV5-6 combines with J gene TRBJ2-7, with D maybe TRBD1 (6 bases). Germline V gene lookup returns CDR1 SGHDT and CDR2 YYEEEE. The CDR3 runs 15 residues. With 0 bases removed from V and 6 bases from J, the gap between germline ends came to 16 bases. The CDR3 nucleotides are TGTGCCAGCAGCTTGGCTGGGGGCGTTTCATCCGAGCAGTACTTC. This sequence encodes CASSLAGGVSSEQYF.

The chain combines TRBV5-1 with TRBJ1-2, with 8 bases that match TRBD1. Trimming removed 0 bases from V and 8 bases from J; junction bases left unmatched: 6. The germline CDR1 and CDR2 sequences are SGHRS and YFSETQ. The length of the CDR3 is 14 residues. The CDR3: CASSLEAGGRGYTF. In DNA, the CDR3 is TGCGCCAGCAGCTTGGAAGCAGGGGGCAGAGGCTACACCTTC. The full variable domain, completed using reference TRBV5-1 and TRBJ1-2, is KAGVTQTPRYLIKTRGQQVTLSCSPISGHRSVSWYQQTPGQGLQFLFEYFSETQRNKGNFPGRFSGRQFSNSRSEMNVSTLELGDSALYLCASSLEAGGRGYTFGSGTRLTVV.

This sequence joins TRBV4-3 and TRBJ2-2; D remains ambiguous. CDR3 size: 18 residues. Deletions cut 0 bases from V and 2 bases from J, with 16 bases between. In germline, CDR1 is LGHNA, CDR2 YSLEER. The CDR3 DNA reads as TGCGCCAGCAGCCAAGAATACCGACGGACCAGTAACACCGGGGAGCTGTTTTTT. This codes for CASSQEYRRTSNTGELFF.

V and J are TRBV19 and TRBJ2-7, with TRBD1 identical over 8 bases. V shed 6 bases and J 7 bases; nucleotides not matched to a gene: 11. CDR1 and CDR2 from the germline V gene are LNHDA and SQIVND (reference sequence). The CDR3 is 14 residues long. In DNA, the CDR3 is TGTGCCAGTAGGCCGGGACAGGAGCTAAAGGAGCAGTACTTC. This gives the protein CASRPGQELKEQYF.

This sequence joins TRBV10-3 and TRBJ1-2; the D gene is possibly TRBD1 (6 bases). This CDR3 has 13 residues. The V end lost 2 bases, the J end lost 3 bases, and 7 bases lay between the germline ends. The germline V gene has CDR1 ENHRY and CDR2 SYGVKD. CDR3: CAISERGDYGYTF. As DNA, the CDR3 is TGTGCCATCAGTGAGAGGGGGGACTATGGCTACACCTTC.

This chain uses TRBV6-1 with TRBJ2-2, with TRBD2 as a possible D gene (5 bases). This CDR3 is 13 amino acids long. From germline, CDR1 is MNHNS and CDR2 SASEGT. The ends were cut back, 1 base at V and 7 bases at J, with 7 bases in the middle. The CDR3: CASSEDGDGELFF. The DNA of the CDR3 is TGTGCCAGCAGTGAAGACGGGGACGGGGAGCTGTTTTTT.

V usage is TRBV28 and J usage is TRBJ1-5; 8 positions agree with TRBD1. Germline CDR1 MDHEN, CDR2 SYDVKM. The CDR3 totals 15 residues. After removal of 5 bases from V and 6 bases from J, the junction contained 9 bases not matched to a gene. CDR3: CASSPGQGGVQPQHF. The CDR3 DNA reads TGTGCCAGCAGTCCCGGACAGGGTGGGGTTCAGCCCCAGCATTTT.